This TCR beta chain comes out of a study of somatic mutations in cytotoxic T cells in rheumatoid arthritis. Across the study: It was right after diagnosis, before any treatment, that patient blood (about 31 ml EDTA) was drawn. The flow sorting of some V beta antibody-stained T-cell populations reached nearly 100% purity, and the sorted populations included V beta1+ cells sequenced for TCRB.

The data were produced by immunoSEQ multiplex PCR, yet TCRdb's version contains in-frame clones alone and is incomplete. The sample lists 15,000 or so clones, roughly 82% occurring once. CDR1 is MNHEY, CDR2 SMNVEV, per germline (reference sequence). The CDR3 totals 15 residues. V lost 5 bases and J lost 0, with 11 bases in between. Positive selection using magnetic beads isolated the CD4+ and CD8+ cells (purity was checked by flow cytometry). The rearrangement joins TRBV27 to TRBJ1-5, with D unresolved. The source of this sequence is a woman between 45 and 65 years old with rheumatoid arthritis. Sequencing was performed on CD8+ T cells sorted from blood. CDR3 protein: CASSPPQYSNQPQHF. The CDR3 DNA sequence: TGTGCCAGCAGTCCCCCACAGTATAGCAATCAGCCCCAGCATTTT.